This entry features one T cell receptor (beta chain) sequence. Its matching antigen is unknown. This record comes from a study of cytomegalovirus exposure and HLA in healthy donors. Study-level background: Out of 170 million or so T cells, an earlier analysis found 117 million unique TCR beta sequences in total.

Primers included in the PCR were 60 Vbeta and 13 Jbeta primers. Measured with immunoSEQ multiplex PCR; TCRdb has only the in-frame clones, and not every one. The sample consists of 150,000 to 200,000 clones, about 79% of them appearing once. Study results and caveats: Reported results showed that the classifier diagnosed cytomegalovirus status with high specificity and sensitivity. Being productive about 87% or about 30% of the time was typical of most TCR beta V segments in an earlier analysis. Across all donors, roughly uniform sequencing depth was an assumption of the presence/absence analyses.

CDR3 length: 15 residues. J was trimmed by 7 bases and V by 5 bases; bases with no gene match: 9. Germline CDR1 MNHEY, CDR2 SMNVEV (reference sequence). The TCR comes from a man aged 45-65 years in good health and CMV-seropositive. V gene TRBV27 combines with J gene TRBJ1-5; 9 nucleotides align to TRBD1. Sequenced sample: PBMCs. CDR3 amino acids: CASSQGTGKFQPQHF. In DNA form, the CDR3 reads TGTGCCAGCAGTCAGGGGACAGGGAAGTTCCAGCCCCAGCATTTT.